Listed below are T cell receptor beta chains from one sample, sequenced in a study of T-cell memory formation after mild COVID-19. A single record per CDR3 protein comes from TCRdb applying MiXCR to the 5' RACE reads. The sample records a few hundred thousand distinct CDR3 sequences, 20% to 25% being singletons. The sample consisted of PBMCs or a T cell subset sorted from them (not recorded which). These receptors originate from an adult woman who had mild COVID-19 (a few samples of this study predate the infection). Cell type and time point are not known. The CDR3 runs from the conserved cysteine through the conserved F or W. A D gene is named only where the DNA matches it firmly. Some rows have no size entry. The others give once, few or many, or a class for an expanded clone.

clone size: few; V gene: TRBV3-1; D gene: TRBD2; J gene: TRBJ2-1; CDR3 length: 17; CDR3 DNA: TGTGCCAGCAGCCAACAACTAGCGGGAGGGATATACAATGAGCAGTTCTTC; CDR3 protein: CASSQQLAGGIYNEQFF
clone size: many; V gene: TRBV20-1; D gene: TRBD2; J gene: TRBJ2-3; CDR3 length: 13; CDR3 DNA: TGCAGTGCTCGTCCCGGGACTAGCCTGACGCAGTATTTT; CDR3 protein: CSARPGTSLTQYF
clone size: .; V gene: TRBV29-1; D gene: .; J gene: TRBJ1-2; CDR3 length: 12; CDR3 DNA: TGCAGCGGAGAAGGGAACGGTTATGGCTACACCTTC; CDR3 protein: CSGEGNGYGYTF
clone size: .; V gene: TRBV6-5; D gene: .; J gene: TRBJ1-2; CDR3 length: 14; CDR3 DNA: TGTGCCAGCAGTTACTCCGGGGGGCTCAATGGCTACACCTTC; CDR3 protein: CASSYSGGLNGYTF
clone size: few; V gene: TRBV13; D gene: TRBD2; J gene: TRBJ2-3; CDR3 length: 14; CDR3 DNA: TGTGCCAGCAGCTCGGGGACTAAGGCAGATACGCAGTATTTT; CDR3 protein: CASSSGTKADTQYF
clone size: .; V gene: TRBV19; D gene: .; J gene: TRBJ2-5; CDR3 length: 11; CDR3 DNA: TGTGCCAGTAGTATGTCCCGGACCCAGTACTTC; CDR3 protein: CASSMSRTQYF
clone size: few; V gene: TRBV27; D gene: .; J gene: TRBJ2-3; CDR3 length: 14; CDR3 DNA: TGTGCCAGCCGAATAGGGGGGGGCACAGATACGCAGTATTTT; CDR3 protein: CASRIGGGTDTQYF
clone size: few; V gene: TRBV12-3/TRBV12-4; D gene: .; J gene: TRBJ1-6; CDR3 length: 15; CDR3 DNA: TGTGCCAGCAGTTTAGGCAGGAGAGGGGATTCACCCCTCCACTTT; CDR3 protein: CASSLGRRGDSPLHF
clone size: .; V gene: TRBV4-3; D gene: .; J gene: TRBJ1-1; CDR3 length: 15; CDR3 DNA: TGCGCCAGCAGCCGTGGATACAAAACGAACACTGAAGCTTTCTTT; CDR3 protein: CASSRGYKTNTEAFF
clone size: few; V gene: TRBV7-9; D gene: .; J gene: TRBJ2-7; CDR3 length: 12; CDR3 DNA: TGTGCCAGCAGCTTAGGGGGGTTCGGGCAGTACTTC; CDR3 protein: CASSLGGFGQYF
clone size: few; V gene: TRBV27; D gene: .; J gene: TRBJ1-4; CDR3 length: 14; CDR3 DNA: TGTGCCAGCAGTTCCAGGGGTTGGAATGAAAAACTGTTTTTT; CDR3 protein: CASSSRGWNEKLFF
clone size: once; V gene: TRBV7-9; D gene: TRBD2; J gene: TRBJ2-1; CDR3 length: 15; CDR3 DNA: TGTGCCAGCAGCTCAATGTCGGGGGGCTACAATGAGCAGTTCTTC; CDR3 protein: CASSSMSGGYNEQFF
clone size: .; V gene: TRBV5-5; D gene: .; J gene: TRBJ1-2; CDR3 length: 16; CDR3 DNA: TGTGCCAGCAGCTTGGACAGGGATGGGGTGGGCTATGGCTACACCTTC; CDR3 protein: CASSLDRDGVGYGYTF
clone size: .; V gene: TRBV29-1; D gene: .; J gene: TRBJ1-2; CDR3 length: 14; CDR3 DNA: TGCAGCGTTTCTAGACAACGGGGGTACTATGGCTACACCTTC; CDR3 protein: CSVSRQRGYYGYTF
clone size: .; V gene: TRBV5-6; D gene: .; J gene: TRBJ2-7; CDR3 length: 15; CDR3 DNA: TGTGCCAGCAACTTGGGGTACAAGAGCTCCTACGAGCAGTACTTC; CDR3 protein: CASNLGYKSSYEQYF
clone size: few; V gene: TRBV10-3; D gene: TRBD2; J gene: TRBJ2-5; CDR3 length: 16; CDR3 DNA: TGTGCCATCAGCGAAGGGACTAGCGGGAGTATGGAGACCCAGTACTTC; CDR3 protein: CAISEGTSGSMETQYF
clone size: few; V gene: TRBV20-1; D gene: .; J gene: TRBJ2-7; CDR3 length: 14; CDR3 DNA: TGCAGTGCTAGAGATCAGGGATCAGCCTACGAGCAGTACTTC; CDR3 protein: CSARDQGSAYEQYF
clone size: many; V gene: TRBV20-1; D gene: .; J gene: TRBJ2-4; CDR3 length: 14; CDR3 DNA: TGCAGTGCTAGATCACTCGGGCAGGGAAACATTCAGTACTTC; CDR3 protein: CSARSLGQGNIQYF
clone size: many; V gene: TRBV15; D gene: TRBD2; J gene: TRBJ2-3; CDR3 length: 17; CDR3 DNA: TGTGCCACCAGCAGAGATCGACTAGCGGCGGCAACAGATACGCAGTATTTT; CDR3 protein: CATSRDRLAAATDTQYF
clone size: .; V gene: TRBV7-9; D gene: .; J gene: TRBJ2-7; CDR3 length: 14; CDR3 DNA: TGTGCCAGCAGCCCTGATCCCACCCACTACGAGCAGTACTTC; CDR3 protein: CASSPDPTHYEQYF
clone size: few; V gene: TRBV19; D gene: TRBD1; J gene: TRBJ2-7; CDR3 length: 18; CDR3 DNA: TGTGCCAGTAGTAATCGAATCCCGCGGAGACAGGGGGGCTACGAGCAGTACTTC; CDR3 protein: CASSNRIPRRQGGYEQYF
clone size: .; V gene: TRBV4-2; D gene: .; J gene: TRBJ1-2; CDR3 length: 14; CDR3 DNA: TGTGCCAGCAGCCAAGAGGTAGCAGGGCGAGGCTACACCTTC; CDR3 protein: CASSQEVAGRGYTF
clone size: .; V gene: TRBV5-1; D gene: .; J gene: TRBJ2-7; CDR3 length: 15; CDR3 DNA: TGCGCCAGCAGCTCAGCCCCTCAGGGATCCTACGAGCAGTACTTC; CDR3 protein: CASSSAPQGSYEQYF
clone size: .; V gene: TRBV7-9; D gene: TRBD1; J gene: TRBJ2-6; CDR3 length: 13; CDR3 DNA: TGTGCCAACCCCCCGGGACAGTCCAACGTCCTGACTTTC; CDR3 protein: CANPPGQSNVLTF
clone size: .; V gene: TRBV12-3/TRBV12-4; D gene: .; J gene: TRBJ1-1; CDR3 length: 16; CDR3 DNA: TGTGCCAGCAGTTTAGCTGTACAGGGAGGGAACACTGAAGCTTTCTTT; CDR3 protein: CASSLAVQGGNTEAFF
clone size: .; V gene: TRBV7-8; D gene: TRBD2; J gene: TRBJ2-1; CDR3 length: 17; CDR3 DNA: TGTGCCAGCAGCGTTAGCGAGATGGGACTAGTAACGGGTGAGCAGTTCTTC; CDR3 protein: CASSVSEMGLVTGEQFF
clone size: .; V gene: TRBV7-9; D gene: .; J gene: TRBJ2-3; CDR3 length: 12; CDR3 DNA: TGTGCCAGCAGCAATCACGGGGATACGCAGTATTTT; CDR3 protein: CASSNHGDTQYF